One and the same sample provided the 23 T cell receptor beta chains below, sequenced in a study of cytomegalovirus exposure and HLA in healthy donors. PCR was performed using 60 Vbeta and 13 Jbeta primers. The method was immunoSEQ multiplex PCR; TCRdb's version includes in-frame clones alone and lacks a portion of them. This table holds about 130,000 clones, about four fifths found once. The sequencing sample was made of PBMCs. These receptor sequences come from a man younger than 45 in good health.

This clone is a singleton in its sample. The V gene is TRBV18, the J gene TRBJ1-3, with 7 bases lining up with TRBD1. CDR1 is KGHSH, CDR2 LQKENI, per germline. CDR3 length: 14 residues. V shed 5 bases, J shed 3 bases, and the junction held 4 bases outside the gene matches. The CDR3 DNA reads TGTGCCAGCTCAAAGACAGGGAGTGGAAACACCATATATTTT. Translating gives CASSKTGSGNTIYF.

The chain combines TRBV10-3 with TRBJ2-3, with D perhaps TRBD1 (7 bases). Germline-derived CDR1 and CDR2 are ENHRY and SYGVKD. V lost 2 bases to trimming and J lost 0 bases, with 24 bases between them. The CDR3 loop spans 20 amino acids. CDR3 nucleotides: TGTGCCATCAGTGAGCCTCCCAGGGGTCAGACAGGGACTAGCACAGATACGCAGTATTTT. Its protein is CAISEPPRGQTGTSTDTQYF.

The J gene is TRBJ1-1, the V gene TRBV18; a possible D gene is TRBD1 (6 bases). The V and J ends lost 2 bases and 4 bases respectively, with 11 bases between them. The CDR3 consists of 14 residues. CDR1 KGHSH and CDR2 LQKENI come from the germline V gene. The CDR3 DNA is TGTGCCAGCTCACCAGGGGGGGCGTCCACTGAAGCTTTCTTT. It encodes CASSPGGASTEAFF.

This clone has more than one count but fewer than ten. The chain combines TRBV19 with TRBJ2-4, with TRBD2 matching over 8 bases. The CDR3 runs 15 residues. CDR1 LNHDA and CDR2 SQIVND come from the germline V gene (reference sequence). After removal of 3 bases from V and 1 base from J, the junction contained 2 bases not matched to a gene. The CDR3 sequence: CASSIPSGAKNIQYF. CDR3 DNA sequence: TGTGCCAGTAGTATTCCTAGCGGGGCCAAAAACATTCAGTACTTC.

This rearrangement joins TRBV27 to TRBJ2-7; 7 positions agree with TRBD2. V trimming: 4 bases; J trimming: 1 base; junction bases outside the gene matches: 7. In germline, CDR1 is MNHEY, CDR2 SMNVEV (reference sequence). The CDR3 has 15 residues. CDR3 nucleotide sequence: TGTGCCAGCAGTTATACTAGCGTCCCTTCCTACGAGCAGTACTTC. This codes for CASSYTSVPSYEQYF.

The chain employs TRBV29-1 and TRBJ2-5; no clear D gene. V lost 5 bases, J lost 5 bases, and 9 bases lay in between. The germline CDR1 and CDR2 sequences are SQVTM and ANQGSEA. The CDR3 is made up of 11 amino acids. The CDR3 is CSVYYTETQYF. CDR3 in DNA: TGCAGCGTTTACTATACTGAGACCCAGTACTTC.

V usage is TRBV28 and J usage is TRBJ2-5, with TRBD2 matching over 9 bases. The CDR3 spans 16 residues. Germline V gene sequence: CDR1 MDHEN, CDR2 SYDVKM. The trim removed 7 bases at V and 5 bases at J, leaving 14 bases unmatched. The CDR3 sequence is CASTVGVAGGFETQYF. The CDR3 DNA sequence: TGTGCCAGCACCGTCGGTGTGGCGGGAGGGTTCGAGACCCAGTACTTC.

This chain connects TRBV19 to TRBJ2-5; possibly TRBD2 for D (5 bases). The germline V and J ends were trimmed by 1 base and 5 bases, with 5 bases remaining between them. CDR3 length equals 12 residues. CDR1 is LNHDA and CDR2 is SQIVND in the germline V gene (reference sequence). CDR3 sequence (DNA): TGTGCCAGTAGTATAGCGGGGGAGACCCAGTACTTC. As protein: CASSIAGETQYF.

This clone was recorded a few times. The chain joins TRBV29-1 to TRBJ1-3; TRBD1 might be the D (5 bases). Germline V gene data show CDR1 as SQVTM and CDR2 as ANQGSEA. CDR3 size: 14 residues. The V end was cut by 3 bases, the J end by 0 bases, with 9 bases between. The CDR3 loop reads CSVETAPSGNTIYF. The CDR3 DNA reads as TGCAGCGTTGAGACAGCTCCCTCTGGAAACACCATATATTTT.

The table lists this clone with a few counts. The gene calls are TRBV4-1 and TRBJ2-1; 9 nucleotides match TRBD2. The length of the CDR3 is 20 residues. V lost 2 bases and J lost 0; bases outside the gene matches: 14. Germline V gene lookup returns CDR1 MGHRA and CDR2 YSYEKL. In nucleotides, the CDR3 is TGCGCCAGCAGCCAACCTTTAAAAGGTCGACTAGCGGACTCCTACAATGAGCAGTTCTTC. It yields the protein CASSQPLKGRLADSYNEQFF.

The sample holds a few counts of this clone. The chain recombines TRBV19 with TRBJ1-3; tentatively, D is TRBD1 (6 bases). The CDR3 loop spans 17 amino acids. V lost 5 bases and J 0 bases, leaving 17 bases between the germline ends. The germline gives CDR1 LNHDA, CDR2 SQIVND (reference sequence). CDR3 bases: TGTGCCAGTAGTTCCCCGGGACAACCGACCTCTGGAAACACCATATATTTT. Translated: CASSSPGQPTSGNTIYF. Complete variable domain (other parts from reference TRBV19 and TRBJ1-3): DGGITQSPKYLFRKEGQNVTLSCEQNLNHDAMYWYRQDPGQGLRLIYYSQIVNDFQKGDIAEGYSVSREKKESFPLTVTSAQKNPTAFYLCASSSPGQPTSGNTIYFGEGSWLTVV.

The CDR3 is CASSEEGLVGTDTQYF. The CDR3 nucleotides read TGTGCCAGCAGTGAAGAGGGGCTAGTTGGGACAGATACGCAGTATTTT. The V call is TRBV2, the J call TRBJ2-3, with a tentative D call TRBD1 (5 bases). V was cut by 1 base and J by 3 bases, with 14 bases left in between. CDR3 length: 16 residues. Germline lookup yields CDR1 SNHLY and CDR2 FYNNEI.

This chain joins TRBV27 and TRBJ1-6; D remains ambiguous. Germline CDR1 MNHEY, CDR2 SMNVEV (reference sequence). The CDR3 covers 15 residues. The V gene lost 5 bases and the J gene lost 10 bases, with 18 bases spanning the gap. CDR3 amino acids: CASSPLTRLESPLHF. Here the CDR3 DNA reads TGTGCCAGCAGTCCTCTGACCCGCTTGGAGTCACCCCTCCACTTT.

CDR3 in DNA: TGTGCCAGCAGTCTACAGACATACAACACTGAAGCTTTCTTT. It translates to CASSLQTYNTEAFF. The chain couples TRBV2 to TRBJ1-1; D remains ambiguous. Germline V gene lookup returns CDR1 SNHLY and CDR2 FYNNEI. The V end lost 5 bases, the J end lost 2 bases, and 12 bases lay between the germline ends. The CDR3 spans 14 residues.

CDR3 residues: CASKFIRGEQYF. The CDR3 DNA sequence: TGTGCCAGCAAGTTTATAAGGGGCGAGCAGTACTTC. V is TRBV28 and J is TRBJ2-7, with D perhaps TRBD1 (5 bases). Germline V gene lookup returns CDR1 MDHEN and CDR2 SYDVKM. The CDR3 has 12 residues. V lost 7 bases, J lost 6 bases, and 13 bases lay in between.

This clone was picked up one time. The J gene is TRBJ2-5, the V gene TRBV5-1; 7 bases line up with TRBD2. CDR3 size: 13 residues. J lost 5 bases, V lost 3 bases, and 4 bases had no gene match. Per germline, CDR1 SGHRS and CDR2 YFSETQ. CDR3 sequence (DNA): TGCGCCAGCAGCTGGGGCGGGGGTGAGACCCAGTACTTC. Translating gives CASSWGGGETQYF.

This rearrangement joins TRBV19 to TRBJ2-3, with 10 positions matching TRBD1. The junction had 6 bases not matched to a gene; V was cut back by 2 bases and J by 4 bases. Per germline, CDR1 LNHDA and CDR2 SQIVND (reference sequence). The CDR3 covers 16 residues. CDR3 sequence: CASSITGTGVPDTQYF. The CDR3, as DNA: TGTGCCAGTAGTATAACCGGGACAGGGGTCCCAGATACGCAGTATTTT.

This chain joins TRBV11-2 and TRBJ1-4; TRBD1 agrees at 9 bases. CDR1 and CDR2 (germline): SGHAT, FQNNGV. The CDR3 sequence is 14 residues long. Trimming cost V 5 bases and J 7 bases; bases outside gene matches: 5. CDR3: CASSQQGALEKLFF. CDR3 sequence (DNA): TGTGCCAGCAGCCAACAGGGGGCGCTTGAAAAACTGTTTTTT.

The CDR3 DNA sequence: TGTGCCAGTAGGGCGGGGGGCAATGAGCAGTTCTTC. It is translated as CASRAGGNEQFF. The V and J genes are TRBV19 and TRBJ2-1; 8 bases align to TRBD2. The CDR3 consists of 12 residues. The ends lost 6 bases at V and 6 bases at J; junction bases unmatched: 1. Germline CDR1 LNHDA, CDR2 SQIVND (reference sequence).

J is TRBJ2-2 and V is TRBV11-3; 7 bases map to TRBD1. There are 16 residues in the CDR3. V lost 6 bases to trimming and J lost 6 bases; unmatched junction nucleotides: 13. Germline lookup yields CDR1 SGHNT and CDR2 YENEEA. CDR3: CASSLTLGGAPGELFF. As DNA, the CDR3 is TGTGCCAGCAGTCTAACCTTAGGGGGCGCACCCGGGGAGCTGTTTTTT.

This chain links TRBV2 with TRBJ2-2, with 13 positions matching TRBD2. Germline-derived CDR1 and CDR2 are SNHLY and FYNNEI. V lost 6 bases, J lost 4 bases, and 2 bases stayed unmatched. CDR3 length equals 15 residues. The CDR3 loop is CASRGLAGVTGELFF. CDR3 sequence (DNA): TGTGCCAGCAGAGGACTAGCGGGAGTCACCGGGGAGCTGTTTTTT.

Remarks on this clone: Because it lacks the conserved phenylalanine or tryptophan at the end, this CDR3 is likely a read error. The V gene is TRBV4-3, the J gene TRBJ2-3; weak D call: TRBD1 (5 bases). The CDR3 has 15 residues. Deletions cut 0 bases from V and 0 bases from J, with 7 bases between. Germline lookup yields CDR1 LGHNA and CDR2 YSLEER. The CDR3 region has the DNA TGCGCCAGCAGCCAAGATCGGACAAGCACAGATACGCAGTATCTT. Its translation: CASSQDRTSTDTQYL.

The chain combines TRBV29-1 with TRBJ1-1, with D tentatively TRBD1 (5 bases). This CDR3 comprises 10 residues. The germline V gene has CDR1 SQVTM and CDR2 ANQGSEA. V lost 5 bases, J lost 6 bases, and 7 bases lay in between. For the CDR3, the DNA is TGCAGCGTTCGACAGCCTGAAGCTTTCTTT. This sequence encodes CSVRQPEAFF.